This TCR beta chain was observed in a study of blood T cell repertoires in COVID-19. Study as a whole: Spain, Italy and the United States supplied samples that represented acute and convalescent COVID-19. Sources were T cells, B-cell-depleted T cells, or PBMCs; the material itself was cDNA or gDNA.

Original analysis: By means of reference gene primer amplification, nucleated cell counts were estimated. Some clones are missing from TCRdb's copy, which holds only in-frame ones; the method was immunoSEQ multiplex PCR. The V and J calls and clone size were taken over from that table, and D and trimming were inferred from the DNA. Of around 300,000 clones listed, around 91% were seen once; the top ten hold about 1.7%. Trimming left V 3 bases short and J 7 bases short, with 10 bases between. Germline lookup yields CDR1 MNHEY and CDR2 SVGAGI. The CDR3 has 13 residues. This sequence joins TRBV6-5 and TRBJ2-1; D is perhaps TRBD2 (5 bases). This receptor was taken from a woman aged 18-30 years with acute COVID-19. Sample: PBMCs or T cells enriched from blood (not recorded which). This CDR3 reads CASSYGGRNEQFF. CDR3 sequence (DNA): TGTGCCAGCAGTTATGGAGGACGTAATGAGCAGTTCTTC.